This T cell receptor (beta chain) was sequenced for a study of glioma-infiltrating T cells. Germline-derived CDR1 and CDR2 are MNHNS and SASEGT. Trimming removed 5 bases at V and 5 bases at J, with 19 bases between. This CDR3 region has 15 residues. The sample holds many counts of this clonotype. Using RNA template, CDR3s of TCR alpha and beta were amplified with iRepertoire arm-PCR. MiXCR was run by TCRdb on the multiplex PCR reads, yielding one entry per CDR3 protein. The profile shows fewer than 500,000 distinct CDR3 sequences, 35% to 45% of them singletons. V and J are TRBV6-1 and TRBJ2-7; D not certain. Sequencing was carried out using glioma tissue, nonneoplastic brain tissue, or PBMCs (not recorded which). This TCR derives from a human donor with low-grade glioma or glioblastoma, undergoing nonglioma brain surgery, or in good health (not recorded which). CDR3 loop: CASSQPLGGVDEQYF. In DNA, the CDR3 is TGTGCCAGCAGTCAACCCCTCGGTGGGGTCGACGAGCAGTACTTC.